These 14 T cell receptor beta chains share one sample of origin, sequenced in a study of CD8 T cells in ankylosing spondylitis. No antigen has been identified for these receptors. TCRdb fed the 5' RACE reads into MiXCR, producing one record per CDR3 protein. The sample includes roughly 90,000 distinct CDR3 sequences, just under 9% of them seen just once. Whole-study results and caveats: A motif of fewer than ten highly homologous TCR beta variants was seen as apparently characteristic of ankylosing spondylitis blood.

The sample comprised blood, either unsorted or a sorted T cell fraction (not recorded which). These receptors were taken from a male donor with ankylosing spondylitis.

This clonotype has at least ten counts. The DNA for the CDR3 is TGCGCCAGCAGCTTGCAGCGGGAGAGGTCAGATACGCAGTATTTT. Translation: CASSLQRERSDTQYF. This chain uses TRBV5-1 with TRBJ2-3, with TRBD2 matching 8 bases. Trimming at V came to 1 base and at J to 4 bases, leaving 5 bases not matched to a gene. The CDR3 length is 15 residues. The germline V gene has CDR1 SGHRS and CDR2 YFSETQ.

The chain carries TRBV5-6 and TRBJ2-3; D tentatively fits TRBD1 or TRBD2 (5 bases each). The CDR3 extends over 13 amino acids. V lost 5 bases and J 6 bases, leaving 13 bases between the germline ends. Germline V gene sequence: CDR1 SGHDT, CDR2 YYEEEE. Here the CDR3 DNA reads TGTGCCAGCAGTGCCGGGACCGGGGATACGCAGTATTTT. This sequence encodes CASSAGTGDTQYF.

This clonotype has only a few counts. The chain carries TRBV4-1 and TRBJ2-1, with a tentative D call TRBD2 (5 bases). The CDR3 is made up of 17 amino acids. Germline loops: CDR1 MGHRA, CDR2 YSYEKL. Trimming removed 0 bases at V and 0 bases at J, with 12 bases between. CDR3 bases: TGCGCCAGCAGCCAAGATTGGGAGATTAGCTCCTACAATGAGCAGTTCTTC. This codes for CASSQDWEISSYNEQFF.

This clonotype was seen a few times. The chain combines TRBV5-6 with TRBJ2-7, with D possibly matching TRBD1 (6 bases). This CDR3 has 15 residues. The V end was cut by 6 bases, the J end by 2 bases, with 18 bases between. CDR1 is SGHDT, CDR2 YYEEEE, per germline. The CDR3 nucleotides are TGTGCCAGCACCTACTGGAACAGGGACCCCTACGAGCAGTACTTC. Residues: CASTYWNRDPYEQYF.

This clonotype was detected ten times or more. The rearrangement joins TRBV5-1 to TRBJ2-1, with TRBD2 matching 8 bases. V shed 4 bases and J 4 bases; nucleotides not matched to a gene: 7. This CDR3 is built from 15 residues. CDR1 and CDR2 (germline): SGHRS, YFSETQ. CDR3 coding DNA: TGCGCCAGCAGCATGGAACTAGCGGTTTACAATGAGCAGTTCTTC. Its protein is CASSMELAVYNEQFF.

The chain uses TRBV27 and TRBJ2-3; no definite D call. CDR3 length: 16 amino acids. Germline-derived CDR1 and CDR2 are MNHEY and SMNVEV (reference sequence). The V end was cut by 4 bases, the J end by 1 base, with 15 bases between. Written as DNA, the CDR3 is TGTGCCAGCAGTTGGGTTTCTCCTCCCGGCACAGATACGCAGTATTTT. Encoded protein: CASSWVSPPGTDTQYF.

This clonotype was picked up many times. The chain couples TRBV7-9 to TRBJ2-5; D gene ambiguous. V was cut by 0 bases and J by 2 bases, with 7 bases left in between. Germline assignment: CDR1 SEHNR and CDR2 FQNEAQ (reference sequence). This CDR3 spans 14 amino acids. The CDR3 nucleotides are TGTGCCAGCAGCTTAGCTGGTCAACAAGAGACCCAGTACTTC. Protein product: CASSLAGQQETQYF.

This chain connects TRBV12-3 or TRBV12-4 to TRBJ2-1; TRBD2 agrees at 13 bases. The CDR3 runs 14 residues. Losses at the gene ends were 10 bases for V and 2 bases for J; bases not matched to a gene: 2. The DNA of the CDR3 is TGTGCCATCACTAGCGGGGGGGCCTACAATGAGCAGTTCTTC. This codes for CAITSGGAYNEQFF.

The rearrangement uses TRBV6-1 and TRBJ2-6; either TRBD1 or TRBD2 may supply D (5 bases each). Germline values: CDR1 MNHNS, CDR2 SASEGT. The V end lost 1 base, the J end lost 0 bases, and 10 bases lay between the germline ends. This CDR3 comprises 17 residues. The CDR3 region is CASSEEGGGSGANVLTF. The CDR3 DNA reads as TGTGCCAGCAGTGAAGAAGGTGGGGGCTCTGGGGCCAACGTCCTGACTTTC.

This clonotype was recorded many times. V and J are TRBV27 and TRBJ2-1; the D is unclear. The CDR3 length is 14 residues. V lost 3 bases to trimming and J lost 5 bases, with 11 bases between them. Germline lookup yields CDR1 MNHEY and CDR2 SMNVEV (reference sequence). In DNA form, the CDR3 reads TGTGCCAGCAGTTTCACGACTGGGGACAATGAGCAGTTCTTC. Residues: CASSFTTGDNEQFF.

This clonotype has more than one count but fewer than ten. The chain is built from TRBV2 and TRBJ2-3; D gene unclear. Trimming left V 7 bases short and J 4 bases short, with 9 bases between. The CDR3 runs to 12 residues. Germline loops: CDR1 SNHLY, CDR2 FYNNEI. The CDR3 sequence is CASNGSPDTQYF. CDR3 in DNA: TGTGCCAGCAACGGATCCCCAGATACGCAGTATTTT.

This clonotype was counted at least ten times. The V call is TRBV6-4, the J call TRBJ2-3, with D tentatively TRBD2 (5 bases). The CDR3 consists of 14 residues. CDR1 is MRHNA and CDR2 is SNTAGT in the germline V gene. V was pared by 10 bases and J by 2 bases, with 16 bases between. This CDR3 reads CAISRDPDTDTQYF. CDR3 in DNA: TGTGCCATCTCCCGGGATCCCGACACAGATACGCAGTATTTT.

This clonotype was seen repeatedly, ten times or more. The V gene is TRBV7-8, the J gene TRBJ2-7; no firm D call. Per the germline V gene, CDR1 is SGHVS and CDR2 is FQNEAQ. The CDR3 totals 14 residues. V was cut by 1 base and J by 3 bases, with 10 bases left in between. The CDR3 coding sequence is TGTGCCAGCAGCTTAGGTCCAGGTTTCTACGAGCAGTACGTC. It codes for CASSLGPGFYEQYV.

This clonotype was seen ten or more times. This chain connects TRBV12-3 or TRBV12-4 to TRBJ2-6; D gene unclear. Trimming pared 6 bases from V and 4 bases from J, leaving 7 bases between. The CDR3 extends over 13 amino acids. The CDR3 spells CASSLPGANVLTF. The CDR3 DNA is TGTGCCAGCAGCCTTCCCGGGGCCAACGTCCTGACTTTC.